This T cell receptor beta chain was sequenced during a study of cytomegalovirus exposure and HLA in healthy donors. Across the whole study: Unique TCRs from HLA-typed donors, around 93 million of them, were held in an early data release. Overall study findings and caveats: Analyses of presence/absence relied on an assumption of roughly uniform sequencing depth across donors. There were some public TCRs occurring in many donors, but most TCR sequences were rare. Later analysis revealed greater clonal expansion in HLA-associated TCR beta chains than in equally common others.

PCR used 60 Vbeta primers and 13 Jbeta primers. Repertoires were generated with immunoSEQ multiplex PCR, while TCRdb's copy carries only in-frame clones and drops some. In the table there are 100,000 or so clones, about 70% of which are singletons. In germline, CDR1 is SGHDT, CDR2 YYEEEE. This CDR3 is 13 amino acids long. Trimming removed 3 bases from V and 3 bases from J, with 10 bases in between. This clone has a single count. Antigen unknown. The clonotype comes from a woman under 30 in good health and CMV-seropositive. The V gene is TRBV5-6, the J gene TRBJ2-7; a weak D match, TRBD1 (5 bases). The sequenced sample was PBMCs. CDR3 nucleotide sequence: TGTGCCAGCAGCTCGGACACCAACTACGAGCAGTACTTC. Its translation: CASSSDTNYEQYF.